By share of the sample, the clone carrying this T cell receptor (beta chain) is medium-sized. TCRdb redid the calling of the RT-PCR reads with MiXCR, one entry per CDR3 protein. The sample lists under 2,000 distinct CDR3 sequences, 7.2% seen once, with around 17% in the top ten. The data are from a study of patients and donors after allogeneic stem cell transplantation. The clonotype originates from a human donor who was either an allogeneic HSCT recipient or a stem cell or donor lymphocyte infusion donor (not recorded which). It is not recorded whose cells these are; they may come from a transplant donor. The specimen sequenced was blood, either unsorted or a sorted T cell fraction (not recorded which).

The CDR3 DNA sequence: TGTGCCAGCAGCCCCCGTGACGGAGCCGAGCAGTACTTC. This gives the protein CASSPRDGAEQYF. The J gene is TRBJ2-7, the V gene TRBV7-2; no clear D. The CDR3 consists of 13 residues. Trimming took off 5 bases at V and 6 bases at J, with 14 bases between the two ends. CDR1 is SGHTA, CDR2 FQGNSA, per germline.